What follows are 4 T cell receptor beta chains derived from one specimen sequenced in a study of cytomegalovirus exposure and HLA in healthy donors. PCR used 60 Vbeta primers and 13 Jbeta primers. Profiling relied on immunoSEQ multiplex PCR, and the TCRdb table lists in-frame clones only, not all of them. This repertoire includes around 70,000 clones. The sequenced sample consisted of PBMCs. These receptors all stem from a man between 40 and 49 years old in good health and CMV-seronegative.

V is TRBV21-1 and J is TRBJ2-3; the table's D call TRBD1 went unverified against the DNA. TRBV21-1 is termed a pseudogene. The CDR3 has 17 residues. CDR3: CASSKESGFESTDTQYF. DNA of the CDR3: TGTGCCAGCAGCAAAGAATCAGGATTTGAAAGCACAGATACGCAGTATTTT.

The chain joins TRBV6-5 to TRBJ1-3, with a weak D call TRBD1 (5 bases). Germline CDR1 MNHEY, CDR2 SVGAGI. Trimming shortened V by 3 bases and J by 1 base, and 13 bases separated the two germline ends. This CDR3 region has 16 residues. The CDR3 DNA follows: TGTGCCAGCAGTTATGCCAGGGTGGTTTCTGGAAACACCATATATTTT. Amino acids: CASSYARVVSGNTIYF.

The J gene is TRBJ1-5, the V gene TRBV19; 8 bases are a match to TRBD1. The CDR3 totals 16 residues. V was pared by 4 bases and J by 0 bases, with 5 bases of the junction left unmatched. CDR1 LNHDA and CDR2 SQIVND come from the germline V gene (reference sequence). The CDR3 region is CASSTVGTGSNQPQHF. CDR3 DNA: TGTGCCAGTAGTACCGTTGGGACAGGTAGCAATCAGCCCCAGCATTTT.

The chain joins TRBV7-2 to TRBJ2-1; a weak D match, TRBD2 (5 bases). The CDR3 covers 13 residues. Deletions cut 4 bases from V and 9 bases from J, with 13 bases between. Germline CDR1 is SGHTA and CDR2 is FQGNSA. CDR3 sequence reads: CASSSPGFIEQFF. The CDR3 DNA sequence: TGTGCCAGCAGCTCCCCGGGGTTTATTGAGCAGTTCTTC.